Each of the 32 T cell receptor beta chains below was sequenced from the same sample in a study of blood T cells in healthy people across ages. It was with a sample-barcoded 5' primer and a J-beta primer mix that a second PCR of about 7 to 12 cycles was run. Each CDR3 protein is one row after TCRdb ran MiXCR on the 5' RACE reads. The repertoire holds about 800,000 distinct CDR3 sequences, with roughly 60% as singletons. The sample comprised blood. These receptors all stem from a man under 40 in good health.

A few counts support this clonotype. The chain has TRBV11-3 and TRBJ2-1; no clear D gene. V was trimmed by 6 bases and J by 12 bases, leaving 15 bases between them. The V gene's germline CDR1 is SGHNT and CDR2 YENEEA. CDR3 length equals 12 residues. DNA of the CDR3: TGTGCCAGCAGTCCCGACTCGACTCGGCAGTTCTTC. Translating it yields CASSPDSTRQFF.

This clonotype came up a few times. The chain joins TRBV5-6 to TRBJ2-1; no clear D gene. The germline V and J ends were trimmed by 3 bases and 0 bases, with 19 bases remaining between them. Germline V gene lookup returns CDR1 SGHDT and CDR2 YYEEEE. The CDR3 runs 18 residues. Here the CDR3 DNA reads TGTGCCAGCAGCTCGTCATTTCATATGAGGATCTCCTACAATGAGCAGTTCTTC. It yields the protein CASSSSFHMRISYNEQFF.

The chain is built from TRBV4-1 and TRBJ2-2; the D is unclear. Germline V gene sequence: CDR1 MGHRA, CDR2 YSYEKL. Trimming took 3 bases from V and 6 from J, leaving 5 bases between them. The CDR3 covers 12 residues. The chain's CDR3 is CASSQISGELFF. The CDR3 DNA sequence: TGCGCCAGCAGCCAGATATCCGGGGAGCTGTTTTTT.

The CDR3 loop reads CASSHALDDQPQHF. The CDR3 DNA reads as TGTGCCAGCAGCCACGCCTTGGATGATCAGCCCCAGCATTTT. This rearrangement joins TRBV4-2 to TRBJ1-5; D gene ambiguous. Germline V CDR1 and CDR2: LGHNA, YNFKEQ. V was pared by 3 bases and J by 5 bases, with 11 bases between. This CDR3 has 14 amino acids.

The DNA of the CDR3 is TGCGCCAGCAGCCCCCTTTCGGTTCAGGATACGCAGTATTTT. Its translation is CASSPLSVQDTQYF. The chain employs TRBV5-1 and TRBJ2-3; D not resolved. The ends were cut back, 4 bases at V and 6 bases at J, with 15 bases in the middle. CDR3 length: 14 residues. Per germline, CDR1 SGHRS and CDR2 YFSETQ. Full variable domain (rest looked up from reference TRBV5-1 and TRBJ2-3): KAGVTQTPRYLIKTRGQQVTLSCSPISGHRSVSWYQQTPGQGLQFLFEYFSETQRNKGNFPGRFSGRQFSNSRSEMNVSTLELGDSALYLCASSPLSVQDTQYFGPGTRLTVL.

The CDR3 DNA reads TGTGCCAGCAGCCTTTACGTTGGCTACAATGAGCAGTACTTC. Translated: CASSLYVGYNEQYF. The chain combines TRBV27 with TRBJ2-1; D ambiguous. TRBJ2-7 explains the end of the DNA better; the J call may be wrong. Germline V gives CDR1 MNHEY, CDR2 SMNVEV (reference sequence). The CDR3 contains 14 residues.

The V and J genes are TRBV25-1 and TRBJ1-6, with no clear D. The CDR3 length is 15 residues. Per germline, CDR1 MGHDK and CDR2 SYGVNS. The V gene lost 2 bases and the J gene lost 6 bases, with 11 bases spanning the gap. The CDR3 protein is CASSERGQVNSPLHF. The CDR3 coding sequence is TGTGCCAGCAGTGAACGGGGTCAGGTTAATTCACCCCTCCACTTT.

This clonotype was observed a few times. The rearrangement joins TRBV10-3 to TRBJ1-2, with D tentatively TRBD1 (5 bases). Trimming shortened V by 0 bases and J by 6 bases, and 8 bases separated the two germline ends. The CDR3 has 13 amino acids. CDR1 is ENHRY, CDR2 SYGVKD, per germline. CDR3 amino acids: CAISESRGDGYTF. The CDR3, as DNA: TGTGCCATCAGTGAGTCTAGGGGAGATGGCTACACCTTC.

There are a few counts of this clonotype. In nucleotides, the CDR3 is TGTGCCATCAGTGATACCGAGGGGGGCAGCCTGAACACTGAAGCTTTCTTT. Its protein product is CAISDTEGGSLNTEAFF. V and J are TRBV10-3 and TRBJ1-1; D might be TRBD1 (6 bases). This CDR3 comprises 17 residues. Germline V CDR1 and CDR2: ENHRY, SYGVKD. Trimming left V 3 bases short and J 0 bases short, with 17 bases between.

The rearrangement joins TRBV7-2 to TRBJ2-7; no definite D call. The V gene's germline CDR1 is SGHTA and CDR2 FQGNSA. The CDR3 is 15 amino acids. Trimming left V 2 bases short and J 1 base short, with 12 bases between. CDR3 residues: CASSLNWIGSYEQYF. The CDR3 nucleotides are TGTGCCAGCAGCTTAAACTGGATTGGATCCTACGAGCAGTACTTC.

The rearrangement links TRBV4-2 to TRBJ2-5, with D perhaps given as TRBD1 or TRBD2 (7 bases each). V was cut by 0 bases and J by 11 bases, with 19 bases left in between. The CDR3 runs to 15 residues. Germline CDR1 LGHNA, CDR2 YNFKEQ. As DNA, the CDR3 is TGTGCCAGCAGCCAAGAGCTTCAGGGGGGGGCTGAGCAGTACTTC. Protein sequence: CASSQELQGGAEQYF.

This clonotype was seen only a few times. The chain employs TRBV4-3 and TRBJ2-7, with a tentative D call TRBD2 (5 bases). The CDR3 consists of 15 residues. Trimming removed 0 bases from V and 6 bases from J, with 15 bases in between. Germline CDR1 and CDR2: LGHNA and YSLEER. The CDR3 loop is CASSQDPRGYLEQYF. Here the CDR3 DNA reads TGCGCCAGCAGCCAAGACCCCCGAGGGTACCTCGAGCAGTACTTC.

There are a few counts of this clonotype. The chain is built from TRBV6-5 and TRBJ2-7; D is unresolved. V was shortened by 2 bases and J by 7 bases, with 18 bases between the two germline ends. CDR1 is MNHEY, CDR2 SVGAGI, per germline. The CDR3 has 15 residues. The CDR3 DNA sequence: TGTGCCAGCAGTTACGATTGGAGCCCTCTTGGGGAGCAGTACTTC. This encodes CASSYDWSPLGEQYF.

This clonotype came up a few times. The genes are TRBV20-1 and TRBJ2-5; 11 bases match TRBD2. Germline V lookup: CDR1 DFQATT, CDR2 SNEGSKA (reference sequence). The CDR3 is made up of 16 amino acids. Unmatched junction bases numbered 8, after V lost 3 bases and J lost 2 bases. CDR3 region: CSASPRTSGGQETQYF. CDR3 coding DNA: TGCAGTGCTAGCCCAAGAACTAGCGGGGGACAAGAGACCCAGTACTTC.

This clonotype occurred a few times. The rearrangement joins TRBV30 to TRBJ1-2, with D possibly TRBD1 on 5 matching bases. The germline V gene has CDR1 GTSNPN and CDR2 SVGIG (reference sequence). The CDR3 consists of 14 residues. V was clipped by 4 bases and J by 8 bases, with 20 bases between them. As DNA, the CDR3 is TGTGCCTGGACTGAATACGGGGCCTCTTCGGGCTACACCTTC. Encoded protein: CAWTEYGASSGYTF.

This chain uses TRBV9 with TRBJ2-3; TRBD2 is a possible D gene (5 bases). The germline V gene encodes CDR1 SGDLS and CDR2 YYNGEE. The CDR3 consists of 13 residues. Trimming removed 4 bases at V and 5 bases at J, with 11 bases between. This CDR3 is CASSTLEGDTQYF. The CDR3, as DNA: TGTGCCAGCAGCACACTAGAGGGAGATACGCAGTATTTT.

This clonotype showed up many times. DNA of the CDR3: TGTGCCAGCAGTCCAGGGGACATACGGTACTTC. It specifies CASSPGDIRYF. The chain employs TRBV12-3 or TRBV12-4 and TRBJ2-4; perhaps TRBD1 as D (6 bases). V dropped 5 bases and J dropped 15 bases, with 14 bases sitting between them. The CDR3 length is 11 residues.

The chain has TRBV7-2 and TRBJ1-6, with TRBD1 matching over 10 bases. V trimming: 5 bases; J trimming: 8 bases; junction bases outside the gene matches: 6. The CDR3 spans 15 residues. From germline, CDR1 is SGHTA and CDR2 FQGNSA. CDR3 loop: CASSAPGQGDSPLHF. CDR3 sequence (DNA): TGTGCCAGCAGCGCCCCCGGACAGGGGGATTCACCCCTCCACTTT. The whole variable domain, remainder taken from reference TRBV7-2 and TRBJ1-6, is GAGVSQSPSNKVTEKGKDVELRCDPISGHTALYWYRQSLGQGLEFLIYFQGNSAPDKSGLPSDRFSAERTGGSVSTLTIQRTQQEDSAVYLCASSAPGQGDSPLHFGNGTRLTVT.

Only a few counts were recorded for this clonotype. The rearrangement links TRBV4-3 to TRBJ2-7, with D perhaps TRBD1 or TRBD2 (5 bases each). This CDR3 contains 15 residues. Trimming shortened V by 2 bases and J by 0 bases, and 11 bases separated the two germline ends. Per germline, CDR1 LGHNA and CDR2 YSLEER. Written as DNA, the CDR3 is TGCGCCAGCAGCCAAAGCCGAGGGACCTCCTACGAGCAGTACTTC. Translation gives CASSQSRGTSYEQYF.

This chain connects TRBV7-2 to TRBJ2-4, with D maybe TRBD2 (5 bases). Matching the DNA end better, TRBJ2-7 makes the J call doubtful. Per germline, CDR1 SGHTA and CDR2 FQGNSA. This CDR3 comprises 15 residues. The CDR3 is CASSRSGRLLYEQYF. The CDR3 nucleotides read TGTGCCAGCAGCCGGAGCGGCCGTTTATTGTACGAGCAGTACTTC.

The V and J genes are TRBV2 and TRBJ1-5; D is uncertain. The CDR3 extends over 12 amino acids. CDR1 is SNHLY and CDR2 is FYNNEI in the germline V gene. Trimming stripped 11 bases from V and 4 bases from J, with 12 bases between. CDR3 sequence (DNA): TGTGCCGCGGGAGAGGCTAATCAGCCCCAGCATTTT. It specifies CAAGEANQPQHF.

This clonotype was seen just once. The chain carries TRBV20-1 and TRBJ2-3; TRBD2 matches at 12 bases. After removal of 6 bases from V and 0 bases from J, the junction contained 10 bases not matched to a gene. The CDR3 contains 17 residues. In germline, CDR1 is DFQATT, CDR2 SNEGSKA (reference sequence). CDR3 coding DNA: TGCAGTGCCGGCCCTACTAGCGGGGGGCGCAGCACAGATACGCAGTATTTT. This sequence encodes CSAGPTSGGRSTDTQYF.

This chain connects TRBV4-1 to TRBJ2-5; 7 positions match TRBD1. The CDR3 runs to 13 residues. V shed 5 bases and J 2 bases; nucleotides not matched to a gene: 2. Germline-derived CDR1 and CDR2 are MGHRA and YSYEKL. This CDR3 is CASSEDRQETQYF. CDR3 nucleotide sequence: TGCGCCAGCAGCGAGGACAGGCAAGAGACCCAGTACTTC.

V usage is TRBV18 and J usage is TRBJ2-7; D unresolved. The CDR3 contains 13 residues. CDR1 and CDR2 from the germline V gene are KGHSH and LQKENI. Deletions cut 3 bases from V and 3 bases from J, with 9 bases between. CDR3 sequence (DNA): TGTGCCAGCTCACCGGATGCTTACTACGAGCAGTACTTC. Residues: CASSPDAYYEQYF.

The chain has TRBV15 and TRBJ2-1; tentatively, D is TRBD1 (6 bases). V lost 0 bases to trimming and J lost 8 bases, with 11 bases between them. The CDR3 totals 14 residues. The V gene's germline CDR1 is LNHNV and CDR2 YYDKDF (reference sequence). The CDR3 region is CATSRDLGGDEQFF. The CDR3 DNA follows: TGTGCCACCAGCAGAGATCTTGGGGGCGATGAGCAGTTCTTC.

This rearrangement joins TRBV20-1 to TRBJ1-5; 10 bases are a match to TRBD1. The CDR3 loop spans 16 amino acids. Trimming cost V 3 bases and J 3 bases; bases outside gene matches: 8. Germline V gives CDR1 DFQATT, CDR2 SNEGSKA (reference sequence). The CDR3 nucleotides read TGCAGTGCTAGGAGGTCCGGGACAGGGGCCAATCAGCCCCAGCATTTT. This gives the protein CSARRSGTGANQPQHF.

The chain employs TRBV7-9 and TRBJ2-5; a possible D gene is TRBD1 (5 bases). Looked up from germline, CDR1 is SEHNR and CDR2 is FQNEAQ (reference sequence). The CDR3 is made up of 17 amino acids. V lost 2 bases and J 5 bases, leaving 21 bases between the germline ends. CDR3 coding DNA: TGTGCCAGCAGCTTATCCTGGCAGGGTCTCAGAATGGAGACCCAGTACTTC. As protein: CASSLSWQGLRMETQYF.

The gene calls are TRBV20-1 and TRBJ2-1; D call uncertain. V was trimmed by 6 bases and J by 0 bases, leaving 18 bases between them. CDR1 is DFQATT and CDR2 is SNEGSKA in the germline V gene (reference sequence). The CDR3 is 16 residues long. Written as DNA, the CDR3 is TGCAGTGCCAGAAAAATAGGTCCCAGCTCCTACAATGAGCAGTTCTTC. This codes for CSARKIGPSSYNEQFF.

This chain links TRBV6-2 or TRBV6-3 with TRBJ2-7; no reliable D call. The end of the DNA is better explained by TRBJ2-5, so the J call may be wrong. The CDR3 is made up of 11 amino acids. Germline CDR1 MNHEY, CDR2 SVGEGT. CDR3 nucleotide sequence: TGTGCCAGCAGTTACTATAAGACCCAGTACTTC. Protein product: CASSYYKTQYF.

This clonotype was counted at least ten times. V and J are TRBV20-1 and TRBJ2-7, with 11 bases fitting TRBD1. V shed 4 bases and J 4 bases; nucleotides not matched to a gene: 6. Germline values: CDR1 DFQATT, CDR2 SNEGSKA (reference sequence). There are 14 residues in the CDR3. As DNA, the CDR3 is TGCAGTGCTATTGCCGGGACAGGGGGTTACGAGCAGTACTTC. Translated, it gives CSAIAGTGGYEQYF.

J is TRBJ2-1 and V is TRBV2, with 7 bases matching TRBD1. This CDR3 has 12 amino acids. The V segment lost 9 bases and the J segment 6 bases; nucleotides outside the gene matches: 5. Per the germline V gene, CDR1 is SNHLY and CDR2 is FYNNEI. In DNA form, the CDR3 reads TGTGCCAGACAGGGGTTTCGCAATGAGCAGTTCTTC. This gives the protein CARQGFRNEQFF.

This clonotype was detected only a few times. The CDR3: CASSLSGQGGETQYF. The CDR3 nucleotides are TGTGCCAGCAGTTTATCGGGACAGGGCGGGGAGACCCAGTACTTC. The rearrangement joins TRBV12-3 or TRBV12-4 to TRBJ2-5; TRBD1 aligns across 9 bases. The CDR3 sequence is 15 residues long. V shed 2 bases and J 5 bases; nucleotides not matched to a gene: 6.